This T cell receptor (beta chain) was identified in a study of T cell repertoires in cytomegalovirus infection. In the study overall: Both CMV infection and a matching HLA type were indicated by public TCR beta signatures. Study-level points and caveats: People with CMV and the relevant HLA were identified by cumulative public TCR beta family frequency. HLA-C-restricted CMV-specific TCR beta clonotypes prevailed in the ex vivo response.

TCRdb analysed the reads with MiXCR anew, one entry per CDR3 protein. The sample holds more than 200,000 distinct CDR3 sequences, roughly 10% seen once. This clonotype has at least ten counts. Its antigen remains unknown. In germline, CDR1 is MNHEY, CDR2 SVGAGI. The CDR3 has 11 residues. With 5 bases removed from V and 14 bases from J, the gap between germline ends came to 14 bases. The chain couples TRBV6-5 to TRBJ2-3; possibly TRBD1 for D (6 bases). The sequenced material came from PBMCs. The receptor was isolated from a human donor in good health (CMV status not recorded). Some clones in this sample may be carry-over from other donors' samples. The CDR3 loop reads CASSPGQMPYF. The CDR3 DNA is TGTGCCAGCAGTCCCGGACAGATGCCGTATTTT.